This T cell receptor beta chain was sequenced during a study of early T cells in non-severe SARS-CoV-2 infection. Study-wide results and limits: VDJdb matching skewed toward anti-spike CD8 responses, missing private and CD4 specificities.

On this clonotype itself: The antigen is not known.

Germline V gives CDR1 SEHNR, CDR2 FQNEAQ (reference sequence). The CDR3 totals 14 residues. V lost 3 bases to trimming and J lost 3 bases, with 12 bases between them. Each CDR3 protein gets one entry after TCRdb re-called the 5' RACE reads with MiXCR. This table holds some 27,000 distinct CDR3 sequences, about 4% found once. The sequencing input was whole blood. V and J are TRBV7-9 and TRBJ2-7, with no clear D. This receptor was identified in an adult who was a healthcare worker with PCR-confirmed SARS-CoV-2 infection or an uninfected control (not recorded which). CDR3 sequence: CASSFGAQVYEQYF. CDR3 bases: TGTGCCAGCAGCTTTGGAGCGCAGGTCTACGAGCAGTACTTC.